This TCR beta chain was captured in a study of T cell repertoires in cytomegalovirus infection (dated 2019 in TCRdb). Describing the broader study: The peptide stimulations were aimed at well-studied HLA-B-restricted epitopes as well as recently identified HLA-C-restricted CMV epitopes, whose presentation resists viral immunomodulation. Donor HLA type was relevant to the analysis, because carriage of CMV infection together with the matching HLA type was indicated by public TCR beta signatures.

Reads for this sample came from an Illumina HiSeq 1500. Clones were called with MiXCR by TCRdb after fastp trimmed the public reads at Q25, and only in-frame beta chains were retained. Identical CDR3 proteins give one entry, which carries the most common genes and DNA. The sample table shows some 320,000 distinct CDR3 sequences, and almost 30% are seen once. The ten largest clones add up to 20% of the sample. The treatment or condition label corresponds to: in vitro stimulation with specific CMV peptide epitopes to enrich CMV-specific T cells. V is pared back by 4 bases and J by 8 bases, with 14 bases lying between the germline termini. Reading from cysteine to phenylalanine, the CDR3 counts 14 amino acids. The kept DNA is CDR3 alone, 42 bases in frame from the first base. From the germline V gene, CDR1 is SGHDN and CDR2 is FVKESK. Results the study describes overall, beyond this receptor: Cumulative frequency of public TCR beta family members discriminated carriers of CMV infection plus the relevant HLA type in this cohort and an independent 352-donor cohort. The ex vivo response was dominated by HLA-C-restricted CMV-specific TCR beta clonotypes, which also provided the single most frequent clonotype in two of eight donors.

Worth noting for this clonotype: The target of this receptor is not known. No base-level quality is on record; no much larger clone is a single base apart.

The sequencing used cultured PBMCs, collected from culture after CMV antigen stimulation. The V gene is TRBV14 and the J gene is TRBJ1-4; there is no confident call for the D gene. This receptor was identified in a human donor in good health (CMV status not recorded). Some clones in this sample may be carry-over from other donors' samples. The CDR3 corresponds to CASSRAIGGEKLFF. The nucleotide sequence is TGTGCCAGCAGCCGAGCTATCGGAGGGGAAAAACTGTTTTTT.